This record covers a single T cell receptor (beta chain). The data originate from a study of blood T cell repertoires in COVID-19. The repertoire was sequenced with immunoSEQ multiplex PCR; TCRdb's copy has only in-frame clones and lacks some. The data contain 350,000 to 450,000 clones, roughly nine tenths of them singletons. CDR1 and CDR2 (germline): SGHVS, FQNEAQ. The CDR3 extends over 15 amino acids. V shed 8 bases and J shed 5 bases, with 19 bases lying between them. The source is a man under 40 who had recovered from COVID-19. The gene calls are TRBV7-8 and TRBJ2-1; D gene unclear. The material sequenced was PBMCs or T cells enriched from blood (not recorded which). The DNA of the CDR3 is TGTGCCAGCTCCTCCCCCAGGAACAACCACAATGAGCAGTTCTTC. Encoded protein: CASSSPRNNHNEQFF.